This TCR beta chain was identified during a study of T cell responses to AZD1222 COVID-19 vaccine. Study results and limitations: At 160-218 and 743-854, vaccine-associated CD4 TCRs were dominant, and they spanned spike.

A remark on this clone: Its antigen remains unknown.

Method: immunoSEQ multiplex PCR; TCRdb's copy keeps in-frame clones and lacks some. The table lists about 45,000 clones, roughly 75% of them singletons. This CDR3 has 15 amino acids. V shed 7 bases and J shed 4 bases, with 19 bases lying between them. Germline assignment: CDR1 KGHDR and CDR2 SFDVKD. The starting material was peripheral blood, obtained on day 0 of AZD1222 vaccination. The rearrangement links TRBV24-1 to TRBJ2-7, with D possibly matching TRBD1 (6 bases). The source is an adult in good health. CDR3 loop: CATRGQGRAEYEQYF. In nucleotides, the CDR3 is TGTGCCACCAGGGGACAAGGAAGGGCGGAGTACGAGCAGTACTTC.